This TCR beta chain appears in the sequencing data of a study of blood T cell repertoires in COVID-19. At the level of the study: PBMCs, B-cell-depleted T cells, or T cells were the source of the cDNA or gDNA that made up the material.

Clones were read by immunoSEQ multiplex PCR, and TCRdb kept only the in-frame ones, dropping some. The sample lists 84,000 or so clones; 85% to 95% were seen once. V was cut by 6 bases and J by 3 bases, with 8 bases left in between. Per germline, CDR1 MNHEY and CDR2 SVGAGI. CDR3 length: 13 residues. Sequencing was carried out using peripheral blood. The chain joins TRBV6-5 to TRBJ1-4; a weak D match, TRBD1 (5 bases). The TCR originated in a woman in her sixties with active COVID-19. DNA of the CDR3: TGTGCCAGCAGAAGACAGTCTAATGAAAAACTGTTTTTT. Translated: CASRRQSNEKLFF.